Listed below are T cell receptor beta chains from one sample, sequenced in a study of beta chain features in type 1 diabetes. TCRdb keeps only in-frame clones here, not all; method: immunoSEQ multiplex PCR. Seen here are 350,000 to 450,000 clones, around 13% observed once, and the top ten hold roughly 0.04%. Material for sequencing was naive CD4+ T cells from blood. Source of these receptors: a man aged 25-45 years in good health. Both conserved end residues are part of each CDR3. Fields, in order: clone size, D gene, J gene, V gene, CDR3 length, CDR3 protein, CDR3 DNA. The D gene is left open where the match is weak. Not all rows give a size; the values are once, few, many and, for expanded clones, a class.

>.|TRBD2|TRBJ2-5|TRBV29-1|13
CSVATSGQETQYF
TGCAGCGTTGCGACTAGCGGACAAGAGACCCAGTACTTC
>few|.|TRBJ2-5|TRBV5-4|13
CASSSTRQETQYF
TGTGCCAGCAGCTCGACTAGACAAGAGACCCAGTACTTC
>few|.|TRBJ2-5|TRBV19|13
CASSTDSQETQYF
TGTGCCAGTAGCACGGACTCGCAAGAGACCCAGTACTTC
>.|.|TRBJ2-2|TRBV10-3|13
CAISQGAAGELFF
TGTGCCATCAGCCAAGGGGCCGCCGGGGAGCTGTTTTTT
>.|.|TRBJ2-3|TRBV4-3|15
CASSLLRGSADTQYF
TGCGCCAGCAGCCTCCTAAGGGGTTCAGCAGATACGCAGTATTTT
>.|.|TRBJ2-2|TRBV7-9|13
CASSLGSTGELFF
TGTGCCAGCAGCTTGGGCAGCACCGGGGAGCTGTTTTTT
>.|.|TRBJ2-5|TRBV21-1|16
CASINGTSGGQETQYF
TGTGCCAGCATCAACGGGACTAGCGGGGGCCAAGAGACCCAGTACTTC
>.|TRBD1|TRBJ1-2|TRBV5-1|13
CASSEGGDYGYTF
TGCGCCAGCAGCGAAGGGGGCGACTATGGCTACACCTTC
>.|.|TRBJ2-1|TRBV27|16
CASSLFGGSSYNEQFF
TGTGCCAGCAGTTTATTTGGTGGGAGCTCCTACAATGAGCAGTTCTTC
>.|.|TRBJ1-1|TRBV25-1|14
CASSPFHQNTEAFF
TGTGCCAGCAGCCCTTTCCACCAGAACACTGAAGCTTTCTTT
>few|.|TRBJ2-1|TRBV7-2|16
CASSPEWSLTYNEQFF
TGTGCCAGCAGCCCCGAGTGGAGTCTGACCTACAATGAGCAGTTCTTC
>few|TRBD1|TRBJ1-1|TRBV29-1|12
CSGGGTIAEAFF
TGCAGCGGAGGGGGCACGATAGCTGAAGCTTTCTTT
>.|.|TRBJ2-1|TRBV2|15
CASSESQGSYNEQFF
TGTGCCAGCAGTGAATCCCAGGGGTCGTACAATGAGCAGTTCTTC
>few|.|TRBJ2-6|TRBV4-1|16
CASSPLGTSGANVLTF
TGCGCCAGCAGCCCCCTGGGGACGTCTGGGGCCAACGTCCTGACTTTC
>few|.|TRBJ2-1|TRBV4-3|14
CASSQAGLGDEQFF
TGCGCCAGCAGCCAAGCCGGGTTGGGAGATGAGCAGTTCTTC
>.|.|TRBJ2-5|TRBV18|16
CASSPRRTGPTETQYF
TGTGCCAGCTCACCTAGGAGGACGGGGCCGACAGAGACCCAGTACTTC
>.|.|TRBJ1-1|TRBV4-1|15
CASSRRGESGTEAFF
TGCGCCAGCAGCCGGAGGGGTGAGTCTGGCACTGAAGCTTTCTTT
>.|.|TRBJ2-3|TRBV11-1|16
CASSLTHRSSTDTQYF
TGTGCCAGCAGCTTAACTCACAGGTCCAGCACAGATACGCAGTATTTT
>.|TRBD1|TRBJ2-7|TRBV7-2|15
CASSLPWDSDYEQYF
TGTGCCAGCAGCCTGCCTTGGGACAGTGACTACGAGCAGTACTTC
>.|.|TRBJ1-1|TRBV27|14
CASSQGTPNTEAFF
TGTGCCAGCAGTCAGGGGACACCTAACACTGAAGCTTTCTTT
>.|TRBD2|TRBJ2-3|TRBV6-5|15
CASRPLAGGPNTQYF
TGTGCCAGCAGACCTCTAGCGGGAGGGCCAAATACGCAGTATTTT
>.|TRBD1|TRBJ1-1|TRBV25-1|13
CASSHLPGQVAFF
TGTGCCAGCAGCCACCTGCCGGGACAGGTAGCTTTCTTT
>.|.|TRBJ1-2|TRBV9|13
CASRRSYGEGYTF
TGTGCCAGCAGGAGATCCTACGGAGAGGGCTACACCTTC
>.|.|TRBJ1-1|TRBV4-1|12
CDTSKGYTEAFF
TGCGACACGTCAAAGGGTTACACTGAAGCTTTCTTT
>few|.|TRBJ1-2|TRBV29-1|9
CSVDDGYTF
TGCAGCGTTGACGATGGCTACACCTTC
>few|.|TRBJ2-7|TRBV4-3|12
CASSQDLGGQYF
TGCGCCAGCAGCCAAGATTTGGGCGGACAGTACTTC
>few|.|TRBJ1-6|TRBV15|13
CATSRASNSPLHF
TGTGCCACCAGCAGAGCTTCGAATTCGCCCCTCCACTTT
>.|TRBD1|TRBJ2-7|TRBV4-1|15
CASSQVDRGRREQYF
TGCGCCAGCAGCCAGGTAGACAGGGGACGTCGCGAGCAGTACTTC
>few|.|TRBJ2-2|TRBV7-2|13
CASSLETTGELFF
TGTGCCAGCAGCTTAGAGACAACCGGGGAGCTGTTTTTT
>once|.|TRBJ2-7|TRBV7-2|16
CASSLRVGGRTYEQYF
TGTGCCAGCAGCTTAAGGGTCGGAGGGAGAACCTACGAGCAGTACTTC
>few|.|TRBJ2-3|TRBV9|15
CASSRSGLNTDTQYF
TGTGCCAGCAGCCGGAGCGGGTTAAACACAGATACGCAGTATTTT
>many|.|TRBJ2-5|TRBV19|13
CASSITAQETQYF
TGTGCCAGTAGTATTACGGCACAAGAGACCCAGTACTTC
>many|.|TRBJ2-1|TRBV2|10
CASSSSEQFF
TGTGCCAGTAGCTCTAGTGAGCAGTTCTTC
>.|TRBD1|TRBJ2-3|TRBV18|15
CASSQNRGSSDTQYF
TGTGCCAGCTCTCAAAACAGGGGTTCATCAGATACGCAGTATTTT
>few|TRBD2|TRBJ2-5|TRBV4-2|14
CASSQDVAGTTRYF
TGTGCCAGCAGCCAAGACGTAGCGGGGACGACCCGGTACTTC
>few|.|TRBJ2-3|TRBV11-1|16
CASSSRAGTSTDTQYF
TGTGCCAGCAGCTCAAGGGCGGGGACTAGCACAGATACGCAGTATTTT
>few|.|TRBJ2-3|TRBV6-6|12
CASSLTGDTQYF
TGTGCCAGCAGCCTGACCGGGGATACGCAGTATTTT
>.|.|TRBJ2-3|TRBV7-2|14
CASTPRRSTDTQYF
TGTGCCAGCACCCCCCGCCGGAGCACAGATACGCAGTATTTT
>.|.|TRBJ2-3|TRBV2|16
CASSGSLGSGTDTQYF
TGTGCCAGCAGTGGAAGTTTAGGGTCGGGCACAGATACGCAGTATTTT
>.|TRBD1|TRBJ2-1|TRBV9|15
CASSVRTGDLNEQFF
TGTGCCAGCAGCGTTCGTACAGGGGATCTCAATGAGCAGTTCTTC
>.|.|TRBJ1-1|TRBV9|15
CASSASSSLNTEAFF
TGTGCCAGCAGCGCATCAAGTTCCTTGAACACTGAAGCTTTCTTT
>few|.|TRBJ1-6|TRBV2|14
CASRARGARSPLHF
TGTGCCAGCAGGGCTCGAGGGGCTCGTTCACCCCTCCACTTT
>.|.|TRBJ2-3|TRBV6-1|11
CASSELDTQYF
TGTGCCAGCAGTGAGCTAGATACGCAGTATTTT
>few|.|TRBJ2-3|TRBV5-1|14
CASSRNPYTDTQYF
TGCGCCAGCAGCCGGAATCCCTACACAGATACGCAGTATTTT
>.|.|TRBJ1-4|TRBV7-9|11
CASSLLEKLFF
TGTGCCAGCAGCTTACTTGAAAAACTGTTTTTT
>.|.|TRBJ1-1|TRBV6-5|13
CASSYEVATEAFF
TGTGCCAGCAGTTATGAGGTTGCCACTGAAGCTTTCTTT
>few|.|TRBJ2-5|TRBV6-5|11
CASSSLETQYF
TGTGCCAGCAGTTCACTGGAGACCCAGTACTTC
>.|.|TRBJ1-5|TRBV30|13
CAWTGNSNQPQHF
TGTGCCTGGACAGGGAATAGCAATCAGCCCCAGCATTTT
>many|.|TRBJ2-5|TRBV30|10
CAWGRETQYF
TGTGCCTGGGGCAGAGAGACCCAGTACTTC
>.|TRBD1|TRBJ1-5|TRBV7-8|15
CASSGGQGLNQPQHF
TGTGCCAGCAGCGGGGGACAGGGCCTAAATCAGCCCCAGCATTTT
>few|TRBD1|TRBJ2-5|TRBV18|16
CASSPLRQGLQETQYF
TGTGCCAGCTCACCACTTCGACAGGGCTTGCAAGAGACCCAGTACTTC
>few|TRBD2|TRBJ2-1|TRBV5-6|18
CASSRISTSGRARNEQFF
TGTGCCAGCAGCCGAATATCTACTAGCGGGAGGGCCCGGAATGAGCAGTTCTTC
>.|.|TRBJ1-1|TRBV29-1|13
CSARDRSDTEAFF
TGCAGCGCAAGAGACAGGTCTGACACTGAAGCTTTCTTT
>.|.|TRBJ2-3|TRBV9|14
CASSVGTTTDTQYF
TGTGCCAGCAGCGTAGGGACTACCACAGATACGCAGTATTTT